These 28 T cell receptor beta chains came from one sample sequenced in a study of siplizumab effects on memory and regulatory T cells. Clones were sequenced by immunoSEQ multiplex PCR, and TCRdb holds only the in-frame ones, with some missing. The repertoire includes some 97,000 clones, less than 95% of them detected once, and less than 1.5% sits in the top ten. The sequenced sample was non-Treg CD4+ T cells sorted from blood. The receptors come from a human donor in good health.

As for this clone: Germline is not matched at one junction end, which may reflect a read error. The V gene is TRBV30, the J gene TRBJ1-2; D call uncertain. This CDR3 has 13 amino acids. Germline V gives CDR1 GTSNPN, CDR2 SVGIG (reference sequence). CDR3 region: CAWSFGVNFGYTF. In DNA form, the CDR3 reads TGTGCCTGGAGTTTCGGGGTTAACTTTGGCTACACCTTC.

The rearrangement links TRBV6-1 to TRBJ2-1, with D tentatively TRBD2 (6 bases). V was shortened by 9 bases and J by 7 bases, with 16 bases between the two germline ends. The V gene's germline CDR1 is MNHNS and CDR2 SASEGT. This CDR3 is built from 13 residues. The CDR3 bases are TGTGCCAGTCGCCCGGGTGGAGGGAATGAGCAGTTCTTC. Protein sequence: CASRPGGGNEQFF.

The CDR3 reads CASSQDVMGSGSGHSTDTQYF. CDR3 coding DNA: TGCGCCAGCAGCCAAGATGTAATGGGTAGCGGGAGCGGACATAGCACAGATACGCAGTATTTT. The rearrangement uses TRBV4-1 and TRBJ2-3, with 9 bases aligning to TRBD2. V was pared by 0 bases and J by 0 bases, with 16 bases of the junction left unmatched. The germline V gene has CDR1 MGHRA and CDR2 YSYEKL. The CDR3 is 21 amino acids.

The J gene is TRBJ2-1, the V gene TRBV27; 9 positions agree with TRBD2. The junction had 12 bases not matched to a gene; V was cut back by 8 bases and J by 7 bases. The CDR3 sequence is 15 residues long. Per germline, CDR1 MNHEY and CDR2 SMNVEV (reference sequence). The CDR3 spells CASGGGAGGRNEQFF. The CDR3 DNA reads as TGTGCCAGCGGGGGTGGGGCGGGAGGGCGGAATGAGCAGTTCTTC.

The chain is built from TRBV6-1 and TRBJ1-5; D is unclear. The V gene lost 4 bases and the J gene lost 0 bases, with 13 bases spanning the gap. Germline V lookup: CDR1 MNHNS, CDR2 SASEGT. CDR3 length: 16 amino acids. The CDR3 sequence: CASSALSQYSNQPQHF. Here the CDR3 DNA reads TGTGCCAGCAGTGCGTTATCGCAATATAGCAATCAGCCCCAGCATTTT.

The chain couples TRBV2 to TRBJ2-3; 7 bases are shared with TRBD2. The CDR3 totals 14 residues. After removal of 6 bases from V and 3 bases from J, the junction contained 6 bases not matched to a gene. CDR1 is SNHLY, CDR2 FYNNEI, per germline. CDR3 loop: CASSGLEGTDTQYF. The CDR3 DNA reads as TGTGCCAGCAGCGGACTAGAGGGAACAGATACGCAGTATTTT.

V gene TRBV2 combines with J gene TRBJ1-4, with 10 bases that match TRBD1. Germline V gene data show CDR1 as SNHLY and CDR2 as FYNNEI. The trim removed 6 bases at V and 2 bases at J, leaving 6 bases unmatched. This CDR3 has 16 amino acids. This CDR3 is CASRDRGRFTNEKLFF. DNA of the CDR3: TGTGCCAGCAGAGACAGGGGGCGATTTACTAATGAAAAACTGTTTTTT.

CDR3 in amino acids: CASSIKAYYEQYF. The CDR3 bases are TGTGCCAGTAGTATCAAAGCCTACTACGAGCAGTACTTC. The chain joins TRBV19 to TRBJ2-7; D uncertain. V gave up 3 bases and J gave up 3 bases, with 9 bases separating them. Germline CDR1 is LNHDA and CDR2 is SQIVND (reference sequence). The CDR3 runs to 13 residues. Supplemented by reference TRBV19 and TRBJ2-7, the full variable domain reads DGGITQSPKYLFRKEGQNVTLSCEQNLNHDAMYWYRQDPGQGLRLIYYSQIVNDFQKGDIAEGYSVSREKKESFPLTVTSAQKNPTAFYLCASSIKAYYEQYFGPGTRLTVT.

This clone was recorded once. This chain joins TRBV10-1 and TRBJ1-1; weak D call: TRBD1 (5 bases). The CDR3 is made up of 14 amino acids. Germline values: CDR1 WNHNN, CDR2 SYGVQD (reference sequence). V was shortened by 5 bases and J by 1 base, with 11 bases between the two germline ends. The CDR3 DNA reads TGCGCCAGCAGTCCCGGGACGGCGAACACTGAAGCTTTCTTT. Residues: CASSPGTANTEAFF.

The chain couples TRBV5-4 to TRBJ2-7; D is perhaps TRBD1 or TRBD2 (5 bases each). V lost 3 bases, J lost 0 bases, and 13 bases lay in between. The V gene's germline CDR1 is SGHNT and CDR2 YYREEE (reference sequence). The CDR3 sequence is 15 residues long. The DNA for the CDR3 is TGTGCCAGCAGCTCACCGGGACGCAGCTCCTACGAGCAGTACTTC. This encodes CASSSPGRSSYEQYF.

The chain uses TRBV7-9 and TRBJ2-7; the D is unclear. Germline lookup yields CDR1 SEHNR and CDR2 FQNEAQ (reference sequence). The ends were cut back, 3 bases at V and 0 bases at J, with 12 bases in the middle. The CDR3 sequence is 15 residues long. The CDR3 DNA is TGTGCCAGCAGCTTGACCTCATCCTACTCCTACGAGCAGTACTTC. This codes for CASSLTSSYSYEQYF.

V gene TRBV7-9 combines with J gene TRBJ2-1; unclear D gene. Trimming left V 1 base short and J 8 bases short, with 24 bases between. The CDR3 is made up of 18 amino acids. Germline lookup yields CDR1 SEHNR and CDR2 FQNEAQ (reference sequence). The CDR3: CASSLEYLRKTHNDEQFF. For the CDR3, the DNA is TGTGCCAGCAGCTTAGAGTACCTGCGGAAAACACATAATGATGAGCAGTTCTTC.

The chain employs TRBV29-1 and TRBJ2-3; D unresolved. Between the trimmed V and J ends, which lost 1 base and 2 bases, there was a span of 7 bases. In germline, CDR1 is SQVTM, CDR2 ANQGSEA. This CDR3 contains 13 residues. The CDR3 coding sequence is TGCAGCGTTGAAGGGACCCACACAGATACGCAGTATTTT. Its translation is CSVEGTHTDTQYF.

This clone is a singleton in its sample. The chain uses TRBV11-3 and TRBJ2-1; D gene ambiguous. V gave up 2 bases and J gave up 8 bases, with 7 bases separating them. The V gene's germline CDR1 is SGHNT and CDR2 YENEEA. The CDR3 runs 12 residues. The CDR3 loop is CASSLISDEQFF. CDR3 DNA sequence: TGTGCCAGCAGCTTAATCAGCGATGAGCAGTTCTTC.

The rearrangement uses TRBV6-1 and TRBJ1-1; 8 bases line up with TRBD1. The V gene end was trimmed by 10 bases and the J gene end by 9 bases; junction bases not matched to a gene: 19. Germline V lookup: CDR1 MNHNS, CDR2 SASEGT. This CDR3 comprises 15 residues. The CDR3 spells CATSSGFTGGVKAFF. The CDR3 bases are TGTGCCACTTCCTCGGGGTTTACAGGGGGAGTAAAAGCTTTCTTT.

The rearrangement uses TRBV6-4 and TRBJ2-3; D remains ambiguous. The V end was cut by 9 bases, the J end by 2 bases, with 30 bases between. Germline V gene lookup returns CDR1 MRHNA and CDR2 SNTAGT. This CDR3 comprises 19 residues. The CDR3 DNA follows: TGTGCCAGACCCGAATCCCGGTTTGTGCGAACCCCAAACACAGATACGCAGTATTTT. Translation: CARPESRFVRTPNTDTQYF.

This clone was seen once. The V call is TRBV20-1, the J call TRBJ1-2; D is undetermined. The CDR3 is made up of 11 amino acids. V was clipped by 3 bases and J by 8 bases, with 10 bases between them. Germline CDR1 DFQATT, CDR2 SNEGSKA (reference sequence). The CDR3 DNA reads as TGCAGTGCTAGGGACCGAGCCGGCTACACCTTC. Residues: CSARDRAGYTF.

J is TRBJ2-7 and V is TRBV6-5, with D perhaps TRBD2 (7 bases). The CDR3 consists of 13 residues. CDR1 MNHEY and CDR2 SVGAGI come from the germline V gene. The V end lost 1 base, the J end lost 7 bases, and 11 bases lay between the germline ends. The CDR3 sequence: CASSYFEGGEQYF. The CDR3 DNA sequence: TGTGCCAGCAGTTACTTTGAGGGGGGGGAGCAGTACTTC.

Here the CDR3 reads CASSATGPKGNIQYF. The CDR3 DNA sequence: TGTGCCAGCAGCGCCACCGGGCCCAAGGGAAACATTCAGTACTTC. V usage is TRBV7-2 and J usage is TRBJ2-4; no reliable D call. This CDR3 has 15 amino acids. CDR1 SGHTA and CDR2 FQGNSA come from the germline V gene. The V end lost 5 bases, the J end lost 6 bases, and 17 bases lay between the germline ends.

J is TRBJ2-7 and V is TRBV5-8; TRBD1 aligns across 7 bases. The ends lost 2 bases at V and 0 bases at J; junction bases unmatched: 8. The CDR3 runs 16 residues. Germline CDR1 SGHTS, CDR2 YDEGEE. CDR3 nucleotides: TGTGCCAGCAGCTTTGACGGGACAGAGAACTCCTACGAGCAGTACTTC. Amino acids: CASSFDGTENSYEQYF.

The sample holds one count of this clone. The chain recombines TRBV5-1 with TRBJ1-5; D remains ambiguous. The CDR3 runs 15 residues. Germline V gene sequence: CDR1 SGHRS, CDR2 YFSETQ. Trimming took off 0 bases at V and 2 bases at J, with 9 bases between the two ends. DNA of the CDR3: TGCGCCAGCAGCTTGGACAGTAAGGGCAATCAGCCCCAGCATTTT. It translates to CASSLDSKGNQPQHF.

This rearrangement joins TRBV28 to TRBJ1-1; D remains unclear. CDR3 size: 12 residues. V shed 8 bases and J shed 2 bases, with 9 bases lying between them. CDR1 is MDHEN and CDR2 is SYDVKM in the germline V gene. The CDR3 DNA reads TGTGCCAGCCGAGTGACCAACACTGAAGCTTTCTTT. It codes for CASRVTNTEAFF.

This CDR3 reads CASSPYEKLFF. The CDR3 coding sequence is TGTGCCAGCAGCCCTTATGAAAAACTGTTTTTT. J is TRBJ1-4 and V is TRBV7-9; D is uncertain. This CDR3 is 11 amino acids long. Germline V gene sequence: CDR1 SEHNR, CDR2 FQNEAQ (reference sequence). Trimming removed 5 bases at V and 6 bases at J, with 4 bases between.

CDR3 in amino acids: CASGSSTGGYSNQPQHF. CDR3 bases: TGTGCTAGTGGTTCATCGACAGGGGGCTATAGCAATCAGCCCCAGCATTTT. The chain joins TRBV12-5 to TRBJ1-5, with 10 bases aligning to TRBD1. This CDR3 has 17 residues. V shed 4 bases and J 0 bases; nucleotides not matched to a gene: 6. From germline, CDR1 is LGHNT and CDR2 FRNRAP.

J is TRBJ2-2 and V is TRBV18; possibly TRBD2 for D (6 bases). The CDR3 runs 14 residues. CDR1 and CDR2 from the germline V gene are KGHSH and LQKENI. The V end lost 2 bases, the J end lost 6 bases, and 10 bases lay between the germline ends. Written as DNA, the CDR3 is TGTGCCAGCTCACCAGGGTCGGGGGCCGGGGAGCTGTTTTTT. This sequence encodes CASSPGSGAGELFF.

This clone has only a few counts. The rearrangement uses TRBV6-5 and TRBJ1-1; no reliable D call. This CDR3 is 13 amino acids long. CDR1 is MNHEY and CDR2 is SVGAGI in the germline V gene. V shed 6 bases and J shed 4 bases, with 12 bases lying between them. DNA of the CDR3: TGTGCCAGCAGCTCGATTTCTGGCACTGAAGCTTTCTTT. It codes for CASSSISGTEAFF.

The CDR3 DNA reads as TGTGCCAGCAGCTTCAGGGGTAGCGGGGTATACAATGAGCAGTTCTTC. Translating gives CASSFRGSGVYNEQFF. V is TRBV5-6 and J is TRBJ2-1; 8 bases match TRBD2. CDR3 size: 16 residues. V gave up 2 bases and J gave up 4 bases; unmatched junction bases: 8. CDR1 is SGHDT and CDR2 is YYEEEE in the germline V gene.

The rearrangement joins TRBV7-6 to TRBJ2-7; 8 bases line up with TRBD1. This CDR3 contains 14 residues. The V segment lost 5 bases and the J segment 6 bases; nucleotides outside the gene matches: 9. Germline lookup yields CDR1 SGHVS and CDR2 FNYEAQ. In nucleotides, the CDR3 is TGTGCCAGCAGCGTTCAGGGGGCCCAAGGCGAGCAGTACTTC. Translation: CASSVQGAQGEQYF.